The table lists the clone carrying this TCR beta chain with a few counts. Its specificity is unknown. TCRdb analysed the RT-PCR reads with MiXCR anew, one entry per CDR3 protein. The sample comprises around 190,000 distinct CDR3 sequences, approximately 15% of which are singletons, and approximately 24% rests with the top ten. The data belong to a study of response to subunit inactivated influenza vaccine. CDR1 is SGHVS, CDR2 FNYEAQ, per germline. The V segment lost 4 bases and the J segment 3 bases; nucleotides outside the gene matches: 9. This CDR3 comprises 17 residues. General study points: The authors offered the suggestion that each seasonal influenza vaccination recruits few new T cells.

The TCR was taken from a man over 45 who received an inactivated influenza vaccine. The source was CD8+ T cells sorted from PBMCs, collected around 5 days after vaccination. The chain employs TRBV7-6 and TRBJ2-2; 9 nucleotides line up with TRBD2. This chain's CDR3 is CASSSSVAGVYTGELFF. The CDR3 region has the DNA TGTGCCAGCAGCTCCTCGGTAGCGGGGGTTTACACCGGGGAGCTGTTTTTT.